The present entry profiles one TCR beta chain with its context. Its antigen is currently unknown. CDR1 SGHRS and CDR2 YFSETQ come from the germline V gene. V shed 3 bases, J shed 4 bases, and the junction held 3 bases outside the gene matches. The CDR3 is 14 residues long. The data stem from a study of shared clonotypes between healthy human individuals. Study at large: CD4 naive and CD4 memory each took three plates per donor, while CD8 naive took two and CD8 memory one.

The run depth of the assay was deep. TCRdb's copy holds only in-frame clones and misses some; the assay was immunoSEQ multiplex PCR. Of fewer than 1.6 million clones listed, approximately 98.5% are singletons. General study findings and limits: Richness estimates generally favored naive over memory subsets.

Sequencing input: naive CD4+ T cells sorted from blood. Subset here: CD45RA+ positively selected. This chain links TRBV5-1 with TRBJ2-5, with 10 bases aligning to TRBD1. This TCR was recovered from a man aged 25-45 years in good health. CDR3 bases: TGCGCCAGCAGCTCGACAGGGGGCGTAGAGACCCAGTACTTC. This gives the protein CASSSTGGVETQYF.